This paragraph covers one T cell receptor (beta chain) sequence. This clone was counted only a few times. Its antigen is unknown. Its ends do not fully match the called genes, so a read error is possible. This specimen belongs to a study of blood T cell repertoires in COVID-19 (dated by TCRdb to 2018 to 2021). In the study overall: The collaborator samples originated in the United States, Italy and Spain and spanned the acute and convalescent phases of COVID-19. The prospective study material was composed of cDNA or gDNA derived from T cells, B-cell-depleted T cells, or PBMCs. The dataset comprised deeply sampled blood TCRbeta repertoires from subjects exposed to, actively infected with, or recovered from COVID-19. The repertoires were released in a freely available public database intended as a resource for research on the immune response to SARS-CoV-2. The samples were drawn from two sources: the first 160 participants of the ongoing ImmuneRACE study, and 1,000 to 1,500 subjects contributed by 6 global collaborators. Nearly every sample came with metadata listing a de-identified subject ID, COVID-19 status, age in years and sex. Where available, HLA class I and class II types were obtained from metadata supplied by the sample provider rather than from assay-based typing.

Results and caveats for the whole study, not just this receptor: The amount of clinical and demographic metadata varied by source and participant and was provided uncurated.

TCRbeta CDR3 regions were amplified from genomic DNA by means of the immunoSEQ Assay, a bias-controlled multiplex PCR. The original pipeline was this. Nucleated cell counts per sample were estimated from amplification of reference gene primers within the assay. To quantify the absolute abundance of each unique TCRbeta CDR3 rearrangement, sequence reads were collapsed and filtered. For each sample, productive Simpson clonality was calculated by taking the square root of Simpson's diversity index across productive rearrangements. This is the immuneACCESS table as TCRdb keeps it, with only in-frame sequences that have V and J called. A part of the clones is gone; compared with another copy, unresolved V genes explain less than half, and the rest is unexplained. From that table come the V and J calls and clone size; the DNA was used to work out D and trimming. In all, the sample holds 180,000 or so clones, and about nine tenths of those were seen once. The ten largest clones take up around 1.5% of the sample.

The CDR3 goes from the cysteine to the phenylalanine over 14 residues. Just CDR3 DNA is preserved here, 42 bases in frame from base 1. CDR1 and CDR2, per the germline V gene, are ENHRY and SYGVKD. Each collaborating institution followed its own protocols to collect whole blood in K2EDTA tubes. Collaborator samples were shipped for TCRbeta analysis as frozen whole blood, isolated PBMCs, or DNA extracted from either sample type. This receptor was taken from a man aged 18 to 29 with active or convalescent COVID-19. Sequenced sample: peripheral blood. The chain uses TRBV10-3 and TRBJ2-1; 8 central nucleotides agree with TRBD1. The CDR3 protein: CAIKRTGSSNEQFF. The nucleotide sequence is given as TGTGCCATCAAAAGGACAGGGTCCTCCAATGAGCAGTTCTTC.